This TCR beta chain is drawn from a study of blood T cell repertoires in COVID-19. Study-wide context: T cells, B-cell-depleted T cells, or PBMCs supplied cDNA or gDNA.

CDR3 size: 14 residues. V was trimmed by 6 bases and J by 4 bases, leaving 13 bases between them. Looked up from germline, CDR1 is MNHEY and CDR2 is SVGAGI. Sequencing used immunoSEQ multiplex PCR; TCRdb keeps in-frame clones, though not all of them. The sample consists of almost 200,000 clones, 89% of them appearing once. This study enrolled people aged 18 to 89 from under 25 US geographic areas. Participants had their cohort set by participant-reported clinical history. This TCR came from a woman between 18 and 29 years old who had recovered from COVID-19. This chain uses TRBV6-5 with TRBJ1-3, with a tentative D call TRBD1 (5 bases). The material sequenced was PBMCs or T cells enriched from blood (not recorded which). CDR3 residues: CASRRDSEGNTIYF. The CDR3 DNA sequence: TGTGCCAGCAGACGAGACAGCGAGGGAAACACCATATATTTT.